Below are 22 T cell receptor beta chains sequenced from a single sample in a study of response to subunit inactivated influenza vaccine. TCRdb reprocessed the RT-PCR reads via MiXCR and lists one record per CDR3 protein. The sample holds about half a million distinct CDR3 sequences; around 25% are singletons and the top ten take about 1.9%. Sample: CD4+ T cells sorted from PBMCs, taken about 5 days after vaccination. Every receptor here comes from a man aged 50 to 60 who received an inactivated influenza vaccine.

This clonotype has a handful of counts. The V gene is TRBV7-9, the J gene TRBJ1-6; D uncertain. Germline V gene lookup returns CDR1 SEHNR and CDR2 FQNEAQ (reference sequence). Trimming left V 5 bases short and J 8 bases short, with 7 bases between. This CDR3 has 12 residues. CDR3 in DNA: TGTGCCAGCAGCCGCATAGATTCACCCCTCCACTTT. Its protein is CASSRIDSPLHF. Drawing the rest from reference TRBV7-9 and TRBJ1-6, the complete variable domain is DTGVSQNPRHKITKRGQNVTFRCDPISEHNRLYWYRQTLGQGPEFLTYFQNEAQLEKSRLLSDRFSAERPKGSFSTLEIQRTEQGDSAMYLCASSRIDSPLHFGNGTRLTVT.

The CDR3 DNA reads as TGTGCCACCGATAGGTCCGGGACTAGGGCCACCGGGGAGCTGTTTTTT. Encoded protein: CATDRSGTRATGELFF. The rearrangement links TRBV19 to TRBJ2-2, with 8 positions matching TRBD2. V dropped 10 bases and J dropped 4; count of bases not matched to a gene: 14. In germline, CDR1 is LNHDA, CDR2 SQIVND (reference sequence). The CDR3 is 16 residues long.

This clonotype was observed a single time. The chain carries TRBV12-3 or TRBV12-4 and TRBJ1-2, with D possibly TRBD1 on 5 matching bases. The CDR3 covers 14 residues. Trimming removed 3 bases at V and 7 bases at J, with 15 bases between. This CDR3 is CASSFNQGGIGYTF. The CDR3 region has the DNA TGTGCCAGCAGTTTTAACCAGGGAGGTATTGGCTACACCTTC.

The genes are TRBV5-1 and TRBJ2-7, with 10 bases fitting TRBD1. From germline, CDR1 is SGHRS and CDR2 YFSETQ. J lost 6 bases, V lost 4 bases, and 13 bases had no gene match. CDR3 length equals 16 residues. Written as DNA, the CDR3 is TGCGCCAGCAGCCAGTACTCCCGGGACAGGGGCGGCGAGCAGTACTTC. Translated: CASSQYSRDRGGEQYF.

This clonotype was found a few times. The V gene is TRBV5-1, the J gene TRBJ2-5; perhaps TRBD2 as D (6 bases). Per germline, CDR1 SGHRS and CDR2 YFSETQ. This CDR3 contains 17 residues. V was shortened by 0 bases and J by 2 bases, with 17 bases between the two germline ends. The CDR3 loop reads CASSLGAGGKGQETQYF. The DNA for the CDR3 is TGCGCCAGCAGCTTGGGCGCCGGGGGAAAAGGGCAAGAGACCCAGTACTTC.

The DNA for the CDR3 is TGCAGCGTCTCGTGGGGGGTCGGGAGGACTGAAGCTTTCTTT. Protein sequence: CSVSWGVGRTEAFF. The chain recombines TRBV29-1 with TRBJ1-1; D perhaps matches TRBD1 (5 bases). The CDR3 has 14 residues. The germline V gene encodes CDR1 SQVTM and CDR2 ANQGSEA. Trimming left V 6 bases short and J 5 bases short, with 19 bases between.

This clonotype was counted many times. V and J are TRBV15 and TRBJ1-2; D uncertain. This CDR3 region has 16 residues. Germline CDR1 reads LNHNV; CDR2 reads YYDKDF (reference sequence). The ends were cut back, 0 bases at V and 7 bases at J, with 18 bases in the middle. The CDR3 region has the DNA TGTGCCACCAGCAGAGATGTGGGTTCGGCGGGAACTGGCTACACCTTC. Translated, it gives CATSRDVGSAGTGYTF.

The chain uses TRBV7-9 and TRBJ1-2; 7 bases line up with TRBD1. The V gene's germline CDR1 is SEHNR and CDR2 FQNEAQ (reference sequence). With 1 base clipped from V and 0 bases from J, the junction kept 2 bases outside the gene matches. The CDR3 totals 15 residues. The CDR3 reads CASSLDQGANYGYTF. The CDR3 DNA reads TGTGCCAGCAGCTTAGATCAGGGGGCTAACTATGGCTACACCTTC.

This sequence joins TRBV28 and TRBJ2-4; TRBD1 agrees at 8 bases. The CDR3 covers 11 residues. Germline loops: CDR1 MDHEN, CDR2 SYDVKM. The J segment lost 12 bases and the V segment lost 8 bases, leaving 6 bases of the junction unmatched. The CDR3 DNA reads as TGTGCCAGCCGACAGGGGCTGACTCAGTACTTC. Amino acid sequence: CASRQGLTQYF.

This clonotype occurred many times. At one end the junction does not follow the germline gene, possibly because of a read error. This chain links TRBV6-5 with TRBJ1-4; possibly TRBD1 for D (6 bases). The CDR3 covers 14 residues. Germline V gene sequence: CDR1 MNHEY, CDR2 SVGAGI. The chain's CDR3 is CASSYTGAKEKLFF. In nucleotides, the CDR3 is TGTGCCAGCAGTTATACGGGGGCTAAGGAAAAACTGTTTTTT.

Here the CDR3 reads CASSPFVGGELFF. The CDR3 DNA sequence: TGCGCCAGCAGCCCATTCGTAGGCGGGGAGCTGTTTTTT. V and J are TRBV5-1 and TRBJ2-2; no firm D call. The germline V gene encodes CDR1 SGHRS and CDR2 YFSETQ. The CDR3 contains 13 residues. Trimming stripped 4 bases from V and 7 bases from J, with 11 bases between.

A few counts support this clonotype. The rearrangement links TRBV7-9 to TRBJ2-5; D might be TRBD1 (6 bases). Germline assignment: CDR1 SEHNR and CDR2 FQNEAQ (reference sequence). There are 15 residues in the CDR3. V lost 2 bases and J 3 bases, leaving 13 bases between the germline ends. The CDR3 region is CASSLRFWTEETQYF. The CDR3 DNA follows: TGTGCCAGCAGCTTACGATTCTGGACAGAAGAGACCCAGTACTTC.

The CDR3 DNA reads TGTGCCAGCAGCTCACCGGGACTAGCGGGATACAAAAACATTCAGTACTTC. Residues: CASSSPGLAGYKNIQYF. The chain couples TRBV11-2 to TRBJ2-4; 13 positions match TRBD2. The CDR3 contains 17 residues. Looked up from germline, CDR1 is SGHAT and CDR2 is FQNNGV. Unmatched junction bases numbered 6, after V lost 4 bases and J lost 3 bases.

The chain combines TRBV15 with TRBJ2-6; the D is unclear. The length of the CDR3 is 19 residues. V was clipped by 1 base and J by 1 base, with 17 bases between them. Germline V lookup: CDR1 LNHNV, CDR2 YYDKDF (reference sequence). DNA of the CDR3: TGTGCCACCAGCAGAGTGGCCGGTATTGTGGGTTCTGGGGCCAACGTCCTGACTTTC. This sequence encodes CATSRVAGIVGSGANVLTF.

The chain joins TRBV7-3 to TRBJ2-2, with a possible D match to TRBD1 (5 bases). The germline V gene encodes CDR1 SGHTA and CDR2 FQGTGA. With 2 bases removed from V and 0 bases from J, the gap between germline ends came to 10 bases. The CDR3 is made up of 16 amino acids. For the CDR3, the DNA is TGTGCCAGCAGCTTAGGGGCAGGAACGAACACCGGGGAGCTGTTTTTT. Protein sequence: CASSLGAGTNTGELFF.

This clonotype was observed a handful of times. This CDR3 reads CASSLAGGGLRETQYF. The CDR3 coding sequence is TGTGCCAGCAGCTTAGCAGGGGGCGGATTGAGGGAGACCCAGTACTTC. V gene TRBV7-2 combines with J gene TRBJ2-5; 7 bases align to TRBD1. Germline trimming cut 0 bases from V and 5 bases from J; bases unmatched to any gene: 9. In germline, CDR1 is SGHTA, CDR2 FQGNSA. This CDR3 region has 16 residues.

This clonotype was seen ten or more times. The V and J genes are TRBV25-1 and TRBJ2-3, with 9 nucleotides matching TRBD1. Looked up from germline, CDR1 is MGHDK and CDR2 is SYGVNS. The CDR3 runs to 17 residues. The J segment lost 3 bases and the V segment lost 3 bases, leaving 10 bases of the junction unmatched. The CDR3 here is CASSEAWGTGSTDTQYF. In nucleotides, the CDR3 is TGTGCCAGCAGTGAGGCTTGGGGGACAGGGTCGACAGATACGCAGTATTTT.

This clonotype was observed a few times. The gene calls are TRBV9 and TRBJ2-5; D is unresolved. V was pared by 0 bases and J by 1 base, with 13 bases between. Germline values: CDR1 SGDLS, CDR2 YYNGEE. There are 16 residues in the CDR3. Here the CDR3 DNA reads TGTGCCAGCAGCGTAGAGGCTCGAGACTTCCAAGAGACCCAGTACTTC. Amino acid sequence: CASSVEARDFQETQYF. Filled out from reference TRBV9 and TRBJ2-5, the complete variable domain reads DSGVTQTPKHLITATGQRVTLRCSPRSGDLSVYWYQQSLDQGLQFLIQYYNGEERAKGNILERFSAQQFPDLHSELNLSSLELGDSALYFCASSVEARDFQETQYFGPGTRLLVL.

V gene TRBV7-6 combines with J gene TRBJ2-1; possible D gene TRBD2, 5 bases. Looked up from germline, CDR1 is SGHVS and CDR2 is FNYEAQ. The V end lost 5 bases, the J end lost 9 bases, and 17 bases lay between the germline ends. This CDR3 contains 14 residues. In DNA, the CDR3 is TGTGCCAGCAGCCCGCTTCCTAGCATGGGTGAGCAGTTCTTC. The encoded protein is CASSPLPSMGEQFF.

This clonotype occurred a few times. The chain carries TRBV5-5 and TRBJ1-6; 8 bases fit TRBD1. Trimming took 4 bases from V and 11 from J; bases not matched to a gene: 11. CDR3 length: 15 amino acids. Germline V CDR1 and CDR2: SGHKS, YYEKEE (reference sequence). The CDR3 DNA is TGTGCCAGCAGCCCCCGCCCAGGGGGCAGAACACCCCTCCACTTT. Amino acids: CASSPRPGGRTPLHF.

The chain uses TRBV5-1 and TRBJ2-1, with TRBD1 as a possible D gene (7 bases). V was shortened by 2 bases and J by 6 bases, with 15 bases between the two germline ends. Germline V gene lookup returns CDR1 SGHRS and CDR2 YFSETQ. The CDR3 sequence is 15 residues long. This CDR3 reads CASSFVAGQINEQFF. The CDR3 bases are TGCGCCAGCAGCTTTGTGGCGGGACAGATCAATGAGCAGTTCTTC.

This rearrangement joins TRBV29-1 to TRBJ2-3, with D uncertain. Trimming left V 3 bases short and J 4 bases short, with 5 bases between. The CDR3 contains 11 residues. CDR1 SQVTM and CDR2 ANQGSEA come from the germline V gene. CDR3 amino acids: CSVDPADTQYF. In nucleotides, the CDR3 is TGCAGCGTTGATCCGGCAGATACGCAGTATTTT.